This T cell receptor (beta chain) stems from a study of blood T cell repertoires in COVID-19. The overall study: The origin of the acute and convalescent COVID-19 samples was the United States, Italy and Spain.

Methods used by the authors: How many nucleated cells were present was estimated from reference gene primer amplification. Assay: immunoSEQ multiplex PCR; the TCRdb copy retains only in-frame clones and omits some. The V and J calls and clone size are taken from that table; D and trimming were inferred from the DNA. In the table there are about 81,000 clones, about four fifths of which are singletons. With 4 bases clipped from V and 3 bases from J, the junction kept 3 bases outside the gene matches. The germline V gene has CDR1 SGHNT and CDR2 YYREEE (reference sequence). This CDR3 has 14 residues. The sequenced material came from peripheral blood. The sequence was collected from a human donor in a cohort sampled during active COVID-19. The chain joins TRBV5-4 to TRBJ2-4, with 8 bases fitting TRBD1. The CDR3 spells CASSIDRGKNIQYF. The CDR3 DNA follows: TGTGCCAGCAGCATCGACAGGGGCAAAAACATTCAGTACTTC.